This entry is about one TCR beta chain. Its antigen is currently unknown. The source of the sample is a study of regulatory T cells in long-lasting Graves disease. Findings and caveats of the study: Relative to newly diagnosed Graves' patients, persistent ones had lower TCR diversity.

Library construction for TCR beta used iRepertoire HTBI primers and Arm-PCR of CDR3 regions. TCRdb independently ran MiXCR on the multiplex PCR reads; one entry per CDR3 protein. The sample lists about 530,000 distinct CDR3 sequences; 15% to 20% were seen once. The ends were cut back, 1 base at V and 6 bases at J, with 9 bases in the middle. The CDR3 sequence is 14 residues long. From germline, CDR1 is SGHTA and CDR2 FQGNSA. The time point here: newly diagnosed GD, antithyroid drugs for less than 3 months. Researchers made the TCR library from RNA that was extracted from PBMCs. The same data also went into a second study, on T cells in Graves' hyperthyroidism and ophthalmopathy. As that report states: Thyroid ultrasound and orbital computed tomography, with clinical symptoms and serum thyroxine and TRAb, informed diagnoses. First-round RT-PCR targeting the TCR CDR3 was performed with the HTBI primer set. In blood, most of the thyroid clonotypes expanded above 0.001 were also present.

This TCR was sampled from a woman between 40 and 65 years old with Graves disease. The chain employs TRBV7-2 and TRBJ2-2, with no clear D. Sequencing was performed on peripheral blood mononuclear cells (PBMCs), taken at new diagnosis, from a patient treated with antithyroid drugs. Here the CDR3 reads CASSLGQAPGELFF. In nucleotides, the CDR3 is TGTGCCAGCAGCTTAGGTCAGGCCCCCGGGGAGCTGTTTTTT. The full variable domain, completed using reference TRBV7-2 and TRBJ2-2, is GAGVSQSPSNKVTEKGKDVELRCDPISGHTALYWYRQSLGQGLEFLIYFQGNSAPDKSGLPSDRFSAERTGGSVSTLTIQRTQQEDSAVYLCASSLGQAPGELFFGEGSRLTVL.